Listed below are T cell receptor beta chains from one sample, sequenced in a study of radiotherapy plus CTLA-4 blockade in lung cancer. The protocol was immunoSEQ multiplex PCR, while the TCRdb copy is restricted to in-frame clones and leaves out a portion. Here the sample spans tens of thousands of clones, over 80% being singletons. The sequenced sample was peripheral blood, obtained from a patient treated with radiotherapy plus ipilimumab. All receptors derive from a human donor with non-small cell lung cancer that progressed on radiotherapy plus ipilimumab. Both conserved end residues are part of each CDR3. Fields, in order: CDR3 length, clone size, J gene, V gene, D gene, CDR3 DNA, CDR3 protein. A D gene is named only where the DNA matches it firmly. Expanded clones are given a class, and other clones once, few, many or no size at all.

14,.,TRBJ1-6,TRBV5-1,TRBD1,TGCGCCAGCAGCTCGGGACAGCCAAATTCACCCCTCCACTTT,CASSSGQPNSPLHF
15,once,TRBJ2-3,TRBV7-9,.,TGTGCCAGCAGCTTAACGGGGGGCTTGACAGATACGCAGTATTTT,CASSLTGGLTDTQYF
15,.,TRBJ1-1,TRBV5-1,.,TGCGCCAGCAGCTTTTCCGGACTGGCGAACACTGAAGCTTTCTTT,CASSFSGLANTEAFF
15,.,TRBJ2-3,TRBV9,.,TGTGCCAGCAGCGTAGGGCTCACTAGCACAGATACGCAGTATTTT,CASSVGLTSTDTQYF
14,.,TRBJ2-3,TRBV2,.,TGTGCCAGCAGTGTACGCAGGGCCACAGATACGCAGTATTTT,CASSVRRATDTQYF
14,.,TRBJ2-7,TRBV7-9,.,TGTGCCAGCAGCTCACAGGGTGGGGTTTACGAGCAGTACTTC,CASSSQGGVYEQYF
15,once,TRBJ2-3,TRBV7-9,.,TGTGCCAGCAGCTTTATGAGTTTTAGCACAGATACGCAGTATTTT,CASSFMSFSTDTQYF
15,.,TRBJ1-5,TRBV7-9,.,TGTGCCAGCAGCCCTGACCCGGGATTCAATCAGCCCCGGCATTTT,CASSPDPGFNQPRHF
15,.,TRBJ2-3,TRBV4-2,.,TGTGCCAGCAGCCAAGGTAGCGAACGCACAGATACGCAGTATTTT,CASSQGSERTDTQYF
15,.,TRBJ2-3,TRBV5-1,TRBD1,TGCGCCAGCAGCCCGGACAGGGCTAGCACAGATACGCAGTATTTT,CASSPDRASTDTQYF
17,.,TRBJ1-4,TRBV7-9,TRBD1,TGTGCCAGCACCCTACAAACAAACAGGGGCCCCAATGAAAAACTGTTTTTT,CASTLQTNRGPNEKLFF
15,.,TRBJ1-5,TRBV6-1,TRBD1,TGTGCCAGCAGACCCGGGACAGGGGTGCTTCAGCCCCAGCATTTT,CASRPGTGVLQPQHF
13,.,TRBJ1-2,TRBV7-5,.,TGTGCCAGAAGCTTAAGGATTTGCTATGGCTACACCTTC,CARSLRICYGYTF
14,.,TRBJ1-1,TRBV6-5,.,TGTGCCAGCAGTTCCGGGACGGTGAACACTGAAGCTTTCTTT,CASSSGTVNTEAFF
14,.,TRBJ1-1,TRBV11-1,.,TGTGCCAGCAAGATGGACAACATGAACACTGAAGCTTTCTTT,CASKMDNMNTEAFF
13,.,TRBJ2-7,TRBV5-4,TRBD2,TGTGCCAGCAGCTTGGGACTAGCGCCCGAGCAGTACTTC,CASSLGLAPEQYF
16,.,TRBJ1-5,TRBV28,TRBD1,TGTGCCAGCAGTTTTGGGGCAGGGGGCCCCAATCAGCCCCAGCATTTT,CASSFGAGGPNQPQHF
15,.,TRBJ2-7,TRBV23-1,TRBD1,TGCGCCAGCACCCCCGGACAGGGAAGCTCCTACGAGCAGTACTTC,CASTPGQGSSYEQYF
14,.,TRBJ1-1,TRBV28,.,TGTGCCAGCAGTTTCTCAGGGTTCCTCCCTGAAGCTTTCTTT,CASSFSGFLPEAFF
16,.,TRBJ1-1,TRBV5-8,TRBD1,TGTGCCAGCAGTAGCCGGACAGGGTTCATGAACACTGAAGCTTTCTTT,CASSSRTGFMNTEAFF
15,.,TRBJ2-5,TRBV5-4,TRBD2,TGTGCCAGCAGCTCTCCGGGACTAGCCCAAGAGACCCAGTACTTC,CASSSPGLAQETQYF
15,.,TRBJ2-1,TRBV30,.,TGTGCCTGGAGTGTACGAGTCTCCTCCTACAATGAGCAGTTCTTC,CAWSVRVSSYNEQFF
17,.,TRBJ1-5,TRBV11-2,.,TGTGCCAGCAGCTTTGGAATGGGGACCGTTCCCTGGGAGGCCCAGCATTTT,CASSFGMGTVPWEAQHF
14,.,TRBJ2-3,TRBV6-5,TRBD2,TGTGCCAGCGGCCAGCGGGGGGGCCGGGATACGCAGTATTTT,CASGQRGGRDTQYF
15,.,TRBJ2-5,TRBV29-1,.,TGCAGCGTTGAAGGACCCCCCCGGGGGCGGGAGACCCAGTACTTC,CSVEGPPRGRETQYF
18,.,TRBJ2-1,TRBV27,TRBD2,TGTGCCAGCAGTTTAGGGCTAGCGGGACCGACCTCCTACAATGAGCAGTTCTTC,CASSLGLAGPTSYNEQFF
17,.,TRBJ2-3,TRBV7-2,TRBD2,TGTGCCAGCAGCTCCCTATCTCGACTAGCGGGTGGAGATACGCAGTATTTT,CASSSLSRLAGGDTQYF
13,once,TRBJ2-7,TRBV5-4,.,TGTGCCAGCAGCTTGGCAGGGACCTACGAGCAGTACTTC,CASSLAGTYEQYF
15,.,TRBJ2-4,TRBV7-8,TRBD1,TGTGCCAGCAGCAGCCGGACAGGGGGCCAAAACATTCAGTACTTC,CASSSRTGGQNIQYF